A single sample is the source of the 23 T cell receptor beta chains below, sequenced in a study of blood T cell repertoires in COVID-19 (dated by TCRdb to between 2020 and 2021). The library came from the immunoSEQ multiplex PCR assay. Sourced from immuneACCESS, this table was stored by TCRdb with only in-frame sequences that have V and J called. A share of the clones is absent; for the studies checked, an unresolved V gene accounts for under half, and the remainder has no known explanation. Present in this sample are approximately 99,000 clones, around four fifths of which were seen just once. The ten largest clones add up to roughly 4% of the sample. The specimen was peripheral blood. These receptors were obtained from a woman between 65 and 79 years old with acute or convalescent COVID-19.

The DNA of the CDR3 is TGCGCCAGCAGCTTCCTGGCGAGACTGAACACCGGGGAGCTGTTTTTT. It is translated as CASSFLARLNTGELFF. The chain combines TRBV5-1 with TRBJ2-2; D is uncertain. The CDR3 is 16 amino acids. Germline lookup yields CDR1 SGHRS and CDR2 YFSETQ. The V gene lost 2 bases and the J gene lost 1 base, with 12 bases spanning the gap. The entire variable domain, with the rest obtained from reference TRBV5-1 and TRBJ2-2, is as follows: KAGVTQTPRYLIKTRGQQVTLSCSPISGHRSVSWYQQTPGQGLQFLFEYFSETQRNKGNFPGRFSGRQFSNSRSEMNVSTLELGDSALYLCASSFLARLNTGELFFGEGSRLTVL.

V and J are TRBV7-9 and TRBJ1-4; D might be TRBD1 (5 bases). With 0 bases removed from V and 6 bases from J, the gap between germline ends came to 11 bases. The CDR3 contains 15 residues. CDR1 is SEHNR and CDR2 is FQNEAQ in the germline V gene (reference sequence). The CDR3 region is CASSLAWGGDEKLFF. The CDR3 coding sequence is TGTGCCAGCAGCTTAGCTTGGGGCGGGGATGAAAAACTGTTTTTT. Using reference TRBV7-9 and TRBJ1-4 for the parts outside the CDR3, the full variable domain is DTGVSQNPRHKITKRGQNVTFRCDPISEHNRLYWYRQTLGQGPEFLTYFQNEAQLEKSRLLSDRFSAERPKGSFSTLEIQRTEQGDSAMYLCASSLAWGGDEKLFFGSGTQLSVL.

CDR3 DNA: TGTGCCAGCAGTGAATCCCGGCCGACACCCTACGAGCAGTACTTC. This gives the protein CASSESRPTPYEQYF. The genes are TRBV6-1 and TRBJ2-7; no definite D call. Germline V gene lookup returns CDR1 MNHNS and CDR2 SASEGT. CDR3 length equals 15 residues. With 2 bases removed from V and 2 bases from J, the gap between germline ends came to 13 bases.

This clone has only one observation. The chain links TRBV19 to TRBJ2-1; 12 nucleotides agree with TRBD2. The CDR3 totals 15 residues. V shed 9 bases, J shed 4 bases, and the junction held 7 bases outside the gene matches. Germline CDR1 is LNHDA and CDR2 is SQIVND (reference sequence). CDR3 nucleotide sequence: TGTGCCAGCAGCCTAGCGGGGGGGATATACAATGAGCAGTTCTTC. As protein: CASSLAGGIYNEQFF. Filled out from reference TRBV19 and TRBJ2-1, the complete variable domain reads DGGITQSPKYLFRKEGQNVTLSCEQNLNHDAMYWYRQDPGQGLRLIYYSQIVNDFQKGDIAEGYSVSREKKESFPLTVTSAQKNPTAFYLCASSLAGGIYNEQFFGPGTRLTVL.

V usage is TRBV9 and J usage is TRBJ1-2; D is perhaps TRBD1 (5 bases). V was shortened by 5 bases and J by 2 bases, with 22 bases between the two germline ends. CDR3 size: 17 residues. Per germline, CDR1 SGDLS and CDR2 YYNGEE. The DNA for the CDR3 is TGTGCCAGCAGTGTTTCTGGACAAGGGGTCCTAAACTATGGCTACACCTTC. Amino acids: CASSVSGQGVLNYGYTF.

The gene calls are TRBV9 and TRBJ2-1; possibly TRBD2 for D (7 bases). V was shortened by 0 bases and J by 2 bases, with 9 bases between the two germline ends. Germline V gene data show CDR1 as SGDLS and CDR2 as YYNGEE. The CDR3 is 15 amino acids. The CDR3 nucleotides read TGTGCCAGCAGCGTAGCGGGGGGCCCCTACAATGAGCAGTTCTTC. It yields the protein CASSVAGGPYNEQFF.

This clone was observed a few times. The chain recombines TRBV2 with TRBJ1-2; TRBD1 matches at 7 bases. After removal of 7 bases from V and 3 bases from J, the junction contained 5 bases not matched to a gene. The CDR3 sequence is 13 residues long. The germline CDR1 and CDR2 sequences are SNHLY and FYNNEI. The CDR3 nucleotides read TGTGCCAGCAAGTTCAGGGGGGACTATGGCTACACCTTC. Translated, it gives CASKFRGDYGYTF.

This clone was counted a single time. The V gene is TRBV5-4, the J gene TRBJ1-6, with D perhaps TRBD1 (6 bases). The CDR3 runs to 17 residues. Trimming cost V 7 bases and J 9 bases, with 26 bases left between them. The germline V gene encodes CDR1 SGHNT and CDR2 YYREEE (reference sequence). CDR3 nucleotide sequence: TGTGCCAGCGGCCCTCCGGGACACACGGGATGGGGTTCACCCCTCCACTTT. This translates into CASGPPGHTGWGSPLHF.

At least ten counts were recorded for this clone. This chain links TRBV5-1 with TRBJ2-2; the D gene is possibly TRBD2 (5 bases). The CDR3 runs to 15 residues. The V and J ends lost 0 bases and 6 bases respectively, with 12 bases between them. The germline gives CDR1 SGHRS, CDR2 YFSETQ. The CDR3 here is CASSLAMERAGELFF. The CDR3 DNA follows: TGCGCCAGCAGCTTGGCCATGGAGAGGGCCGGGGAGCTGTTTTTT.

The rearrangement links TRBV7-2 to TRBJ1-1; TRBD1 matches at 7 bases. There are 14 residues in the CDR3. Per the germline V gene, CDR1 is SGHTA and CDR2 is FQGNSA. V lost 4 bases, J lost 5 bases, and 7 bases stayed unmatched. The CDR3 DNA follows: TGTGCCAGCAGCTCACGACAGGGAAGGACTGAAGCTTTCTTT. It specifies CASSSRQGRTEAFF.

The chain recombines TRBV27 with TRBJ2-1; possibly TRBD2 for D (5 bases). This CDR3 region has 14 residues. CDR1 and CDR2 from the germline V gene are MNHEY and SMNVEV (reference sequence). V was pared by 4 bases and J by 8 bases, with 15 bases between. The CDR3 nucleotides read TGTGCCAGCAGTTATTCTCGGGAAGCCTATGAGCAGTTCTTC. It translates to CASSYSREAYEQFF.

For the CDR3, the DNA is TGCGCCAGCAGCTTAGAGACAGATACGCAGTATTTT. Protein product: CASSLETDTQYF. The V call is TRBV5-1, the J call TRBJ2-3; D gene ambiguous. The CDR3 length is 12 residues. The V end was cut by 2 bases, the J end by 3 bases, with 4 bases between. Germline V gives CDR1 SGHRS, CDR2 YFSETQ.

The rearrangement uses TRBV2 and TRBJ1-3; 7 bases fit TRBD1. The CDR3 has 14 residues. Trimming removed 6 bases from V and 4 bases from J; junction bases left unmatched: 6. Germline CDR1 reads SNHLY; CDR2 reads FYNNEI. CDR3 DNA sequence: TGTGCCAGCAGAGACGACAGGGCCGGAAACACCATATATTTT. It specifies CASRDDRAGNTIYF.

The chain couples TRBV3-1 (or the pseudogene TRBV3-2) to TRBJ1-2; D not certain. Looked up from germline, CDR1 is LGHDT and CDR2 is YNNKEL (reference sequence). This CDR3 spans 13 amino acids. V lost 1 base to trimming and J lost 9 bases, with 12 bases between them. Here the CDR3 DNA reads TGTGCCAGCAGCCAAGTACCAGTTCTGAGCTACACCTTC. As protein: CASSQVPVLSYTF.

The CDR3 sequence is CADGGPSGNEQFF. CDR3 coding DNA: TGTGCCGACGGGGGGCCCAGTGGGAATGAGCAGTTCTTC. This sequence joins TRBV2 and TRBJ2-1; D is perhaps TRBD2 (7 bases). Trimming removed 11 bases from V and 7 bases from J, with 18 bases in between. This CDR3 region has 13 residues. Germline V CDR1 and CDR2: SNHLY, FYNNEI.

The V gene is TRBV5-4, the J gene TRBJ1-4; D is undetermined. The V and J ends lost 0 bases and 7 bases respectively, with 10 bases between them. CDR3 length: 14 amino acids. The V gene's germline CDR1 is SGHNT and CDR2 YYREEE (reference sequence). CDR3 coding DNA: TGTGCCAGCAGCTTGGCTCAGCGGTCTGAAAAACTGTTTTTT. Its protein is CASSLAQRSEKLFF. The variable domain in full, with the rest retrieved from reference TRBV5-4 and TRBJ1-4, is ETGVTQSPTHLIKTRGQQVTLRCSSQSGHNTVSWYQQALGQGPQFIFQYYREEENGRGNFPPRFSGLQFPNYSSELNVNALELDDSALYLCASSLAQRSEKLFFGSGTQLSVL.

This chain links TRBV5-1 with TRBJ2-7, with D hard to call. The V end was cut by 2 bases, the J end by 3 bases, with 12 bases between. CDR1 SGHRS and CDR2 YFSETQ come from the germline V gene. The CDR3 spans 14 residues. CDR3 sequence (DNA): TGCGCCAGCAGCTTACGAAGCGAGGACTACGAGCAGTACTTC. It encodes CASSLRSEDYEQYF.

This chain links TRBV5-1 with TRBJ2-1; perhaps TRBD2 as D (6 bases). The ends were cut back, 1 base at V and 6 bases at J, with 14 bases in the middle. The CDR3 runs 15 residues. In germline, CDR1 is SGHRS, CDR2 YFSETQ. The CDR3 spells CASSLIGGAGNEQFF. CDR3 bases: TGCGCCAGCAGCTTGATTGGCGGGGCTGGCAATGAGCAGTTCTTC.

This clone is a singleton in its sample. J is TRBJ1-3 and V is TRBV9, with 9 bases matching TRBD1. J gave up 8 bases and V 3 bases, and 12 bases lay outside the gene matches. The CDR3 extends over 16 amino acids. Germline CDR1 reads SGDLS; CDR2 reads YYNGEE. In DNA form, the CDR3 reads TGTGCCAGCAGCGCCGGGCAGGGACAGGGCAGATACACCATATATTTT. As protein: CASSAGQGQGRYTIYF.

This chain joins TRBV14 and TRBJ1-2, with 9 positions matching TRBD1. Looked up from germline, CDR1 is SGHDN and CDR2 is FVKESK. CDR3 length equals 16 residues. Germline trimming cut 3 bases from V and 7 bases from J; bases unmatched to any gene: 12. The CDR3 is CASSQRDRANSGGYTF. The CDR3 DNA reads as TGTGCCAGCAGCCAGAGGGACAGGGCAAATTCTGGTGGCTACACCTTC. The full variable domain, rest sourced from reference TRBV14 and TRBJ1-2, is EAGVTQFPSHSVIEKGQTVTLRCDPISGHDNLYWYRRVMGKEIKFLLHFVKESKQDESGMPNNRFLAERTGGTYSTLKVQPAELEDSGVYFCASSQRDRANSGGYTFGSGTRLTVV.

The gene calls are TRBV28 and TRBJ2-1; D may be TRBD1 (6 bases). Germline lookup yields CDR1 MDHEN and CDR2 SYDVKM. Trimming cost V 5 bases and J 9 bases, with 14 bases left between them. The CDR3 covers 13 residues. This CDR3 is CASSDRTSGEQFF. The CDR3, as DNA: TGTGCCAGCAGTGACAGGACCTCAGGTGAGCAGTTCTTC. Combining the CDR3 with reference TRBV28 and TRBJ2-1 gives the whole variable domain DVKVTQSSRYLVKRTGEKVFLECVQDMDHENMFWYRQDPGLGLRLIYFSYDVKMKEKGDIPEGYSVSREKKERFSLILESASTNQTSMYLCASSDRTSGEQFFGPGTRLTVL.

The rearrangement joins TRBV6-5 to TRBJ2-5; D remains ambiguous. V was shortened by 4 bases and J by 2 bases, with 5 bases between the two germline ends. This CDR3 is 12 amino acids long. CDR1 MNHEY and CDR2 SVGAGI come from the germline V gene. In nucleotides, the CDR3 is TGTGCCAGCAGTTCTCCTCAAGAGACCCAGTACTTC. Amino acid sequence: CASSSPQETQYF.

The chain links TRBV11-2 to TRBJ2-7; tentatively, D is TRBD2 (6 bases). V was cut by 5 bases and J by 3 bases, with 14 bases left in between. The CDR3 sequence is 14 residues long. Germline V CDR1 and CDR2: SGHAT, FQNNGV. The CDR3: CASSQRAGSYEQYF. The CDR3 DNA sequence: TGTGCCAGCAGCCAAAGGGCGGGAAGCTACGAGCAGTACTTC. Complete variable domain (other parts from reference TRBV11-2 and TRBJ2-7): EAGVAQSPRYKIIEKRQSVAFWCNPISGHATLYWYQQILGQGPKLLIQFQNNGVVDDSQLPKDRFSAERLKGVDSTLKIQPAKLEDSAVYLCASSQRAGSYEQYFGPGTRLTVT.